The subject of this entry is one T cell receptor beta chain. As yet, its antigen is unknown. These data are taken from a study of T cells after posttransplantation cyclophosphamide. The CDR3 runs to 14 residues. The V and J ends lost 6 bases and 4 bases respectively, with 10 bases between them. The germline gives CDR1 MNHEY, CDR2 SVGAGI. Assay used: immunoSEQ multiplex PCR; TCRdb lists only in-frame clones, some missing. The repertoire holds 7,000 to 9,000 clones, about 83% seen once, with approximately 25% in the top ten. Study-wide results and caveats: TRB overlap between skin or GI tissue T cells and blood was limited. After PTCy, TRB diversity resembled that of CNI/methotrexate controls.

Busulfan-fludarabine conditioning, marrow transplant, and cyclophosphamide on days +3 and +4 were administered. The receptor's source is a female patient between 35 and 55 years old who received an allogeneic stem cell transplant from an unrelated donor, was CMV-positive, and had no GVHD. Part of the T cell pool may stem from the graft donor. The sequencing used PBMCs, collected after allogeneic stem cell transplant with posttransplant cyclophosphamide. The V and J genes are TRBV6-5 and TRBJ1-6, with D possibly matching TRBD1 (6 bases). The CDR3 sequence: CASSEQGYNSPLHF. The DNA for the CDR3 is TGTGCCAGCAGCGAACAGGGTTATAATTCACCCCTCCACTTT.